This T cell receptor (beta chain) derives from a study of T cells expressing NK-cell markers. Study details: The study sequenced eight donors, seven HCMV-seropositive and one seronegative.

Remarks on this clonotype: No antigen is known for it.

Whole-study results and caveats: The study found these clonotypes also leading the CD3+CD56-NKG2C+ fraction in a few donors.

TCRdb reprocessed the 5' RACE reads and keeps a single row for each CDR3 protein, giving no DNA. Seen in this sample are 120,000 to 150,000 distinct CDR3 sequences; the ten most common clones hold 10% to 15%. This CDR3 contains 16 residues. The source is a man between 18 and 29 years old in good health. Sequencing was carried out using blood T cells: a sorted CD56 or NKG2C T cell subset, CD4+ or CD8+ T cells, or bulk PBMC T cells (not recorded which). The V call is TRBV12-3 or TRBV12-4, the J call TRBJ2-3; TCRdb reports TRBD1, a call that lacks DNA to check it against. CDR3 loop: CASSSGTGSVTDTQYF.